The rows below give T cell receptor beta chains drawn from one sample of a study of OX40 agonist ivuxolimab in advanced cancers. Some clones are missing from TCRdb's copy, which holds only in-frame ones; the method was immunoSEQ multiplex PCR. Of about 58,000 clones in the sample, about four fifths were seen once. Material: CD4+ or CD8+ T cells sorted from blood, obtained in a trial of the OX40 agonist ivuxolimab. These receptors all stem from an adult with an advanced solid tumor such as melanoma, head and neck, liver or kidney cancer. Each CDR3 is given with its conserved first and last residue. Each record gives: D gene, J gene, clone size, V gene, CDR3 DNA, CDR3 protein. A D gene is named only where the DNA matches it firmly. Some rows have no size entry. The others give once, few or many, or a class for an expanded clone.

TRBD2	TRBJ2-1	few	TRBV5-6	TGTGCCAGCAGCCGTCCTATGCGGGAGTGGTCGAATGAGCAGTTCTTC	CASSRPMREWSNEQFF
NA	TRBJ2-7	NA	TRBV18	TGTGCCAGCTCACCCCCTTTCGGGTCCTACGAGCAGTACTTC	CASSPPFGSYEQYF
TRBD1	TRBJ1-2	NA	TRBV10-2	TGCGCCAGCAGGTCGACAGGGGGCGTCGGCTATGGCTACACCTTC	CASRSTGGVGYGYTF
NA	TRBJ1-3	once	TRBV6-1	TGTGCCAGCAGTGTAGGATTGGCAGGGGCTGGAAACACCATATATTTT	CASSVGLAGAGNTIYF
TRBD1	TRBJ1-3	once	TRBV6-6	TGTGCCAGCACCAGGGGGATCGAAAACACCATATATTTT	CASTRGIENTIYF
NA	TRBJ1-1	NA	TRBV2	TGTGCCAGCACCTATGCAGGGATTGGCACTGAAGCTTTCTTT	CASTYAGIGTEAFF
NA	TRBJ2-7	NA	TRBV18	TGTGCCAGCTCACCACTCTCAGGGTTGGCAGGTGAGCAGTACTTC	CASSPLSGLAGEQYF
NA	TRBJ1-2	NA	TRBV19	TGTGCCAGTAGAAACCCCGACAAACCTAACTATGGCTACACCTTC	CASRNPDKPNYGYTF
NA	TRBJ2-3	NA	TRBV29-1	TGCAGCGCGGGGGGCCAGGGGAACACAGATACGCAGTATTTT	CSAGGQGNTDTQYF
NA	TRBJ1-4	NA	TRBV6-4	TGTGCCAGCAGGAGCACAGGAGCAACTAATGAAAAACTGTTTTTT	CASRSTGATNEKLFF
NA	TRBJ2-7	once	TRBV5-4	TGTGCCAGCAGCTTAAGTGAGCGACAGGGACTCTACGAGCAGTACTTC	CASSLSERQGLYEQYF
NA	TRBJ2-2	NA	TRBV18	TGTGCCAGCTCACCAAGTGCCAGTCCGGCAAACGCCGGGGAGCTGTTTTTT	CASSPSASPANAGELFF
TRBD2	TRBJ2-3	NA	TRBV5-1	TGCGCCAGCAGCTCATCTCGGGGGGGCACAGATACGCAGTATTTT	CASSSSRGGTDTQYF
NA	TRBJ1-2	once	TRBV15	TGTGCCACCAGCCCTGAAAGTAGTCCGTCCTATGGCTACACCTTC	CATSPESSPSYGYTF
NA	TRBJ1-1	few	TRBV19	TGTGCCAGTAGTAGGTCGGGCGCTGAAGCTTTCTTT	CASSRSGAEAFF
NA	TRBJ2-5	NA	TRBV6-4	TGTGCCAGCAGTGCGGGGCAGGAGACCCAGTACTTC	CASSAGQETQYF
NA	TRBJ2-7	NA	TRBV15	TGTGCCACCAGCAGAGATGCGTCCGGATACGAGCAGTACTTC	CATSRDASGYEQYF
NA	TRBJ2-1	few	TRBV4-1	TGCGCCAGCAGCCACTTAGTCGCTAGCGCATCCTACAATGAGCAGTTCTTC	CASSHLVASASYNEQFF
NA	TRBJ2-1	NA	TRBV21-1	TGTGCCAGCAGCAAAGTGGAGGCAGGGACAGGGGAGTTTAATGAGCAGTTCTTC	CASSKVEAGTGEFNEQFF
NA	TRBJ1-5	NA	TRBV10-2	TGCGCCAGCAGTGACCGGGATCAGCCCCAGCATTTT	CASSDRDQPQHF
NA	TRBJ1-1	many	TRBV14	TGTGCCAGCAGCCAAGTGGTGGCCACTGAAGCTTTCTTT	CASSQVVATEAFF
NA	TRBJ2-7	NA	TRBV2	TGTGCCAGCAGTGGTGACAGAAACGAGCAGTACTTC	CASSGDRNEQYF
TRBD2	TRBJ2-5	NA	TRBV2	TGTGCCAGCACTAGCGGGGAGACCCAGTACTTC	CASTSGETQYF
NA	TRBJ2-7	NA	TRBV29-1	TGCAGCGTTGTTGGTGAGGGCCGGAGACTCGAGCAGTACTTC	CSVVGEGRRLEQYF
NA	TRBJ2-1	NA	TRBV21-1	TGTGCCAGCAGCACCCGACTAGCGGGTAGCAGGAATGAGCAGTTCTTC	CASSTRLAGSRNEQFF
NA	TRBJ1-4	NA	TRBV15	TGTGCCACCAGCAAACTCGGGACGACGAATGAAAAACTGTTTTTT	CATSKLGTTNEKLFF
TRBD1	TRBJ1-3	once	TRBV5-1	TGCGCCAGCAGCCCATGGGACAGCGACTCTGGAAACACCATATATTTT	CASSPWDSDSGNTIYF
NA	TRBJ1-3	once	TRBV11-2	TGTGCCAGCAGCTTCGTTCGAAACACCATATATTTT	CASSFVRNTIYF
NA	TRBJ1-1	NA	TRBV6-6	TGTGCCAGCAGTATACTAGGGACGGACACTGAAGCTTTCTTT	CASSILGTDTEAFF
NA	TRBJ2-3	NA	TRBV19	TGTGCCAGTAGTGATTGGGGGCGCACAGATACGCAGTATTTT	CASSDWGRTDTQYF
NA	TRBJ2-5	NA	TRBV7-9	TGTGCCAGCAGCATCCAAGAGACCCAGTACTTC	CASSIQETQYF
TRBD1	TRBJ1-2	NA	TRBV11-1	TGTGCCAGCAGGGGGGACAGGGGAAATGGCTACACCTTC	CASRGDRGNGYTF
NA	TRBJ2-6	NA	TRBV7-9	TGTGCCAGCAATCCCTCTGGGGCCAACGTCCTGACTTTC	CASNPSGANVLTF
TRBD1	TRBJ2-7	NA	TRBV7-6	TGTGCCAGCAGCCCGACAGGGACCTACGAGCAGTACTTC	CASSPTGTYEQYF
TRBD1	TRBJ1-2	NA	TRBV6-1	TGTGCCAGCAGTGGACAGGGTCCCTATGGCTACACCTTC	CASSGQGPYGYTF
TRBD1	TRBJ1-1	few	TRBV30	TGTGCCTGGAGCAAGGGGGCAGTGAACACTGAAGCTTTCTTT	CAWSKGAVNTEAFF
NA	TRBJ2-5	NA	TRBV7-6	TGTGCCAGCAGCTTAAGAGGGACTTCGCGGGCGCAAGAGACCCAGTACTTC	CASSLRGTSRAQETQYF
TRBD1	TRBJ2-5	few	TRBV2	TGTGCCAGTCGCCGGGACAGGCAAGAGACCCAGTACTTC	CASRRDRQETQYF
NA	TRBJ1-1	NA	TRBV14	TGTGCCAGCAGCCAAATCCTCGGGTCAGCGGGTAAAGCTTTCTTT	CASSQILGSAGKAFF
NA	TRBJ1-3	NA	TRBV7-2	TGTGCCAGCAGCTTCAGGGTTCACTCTGGAAACACCATATATTTT	CASSFRVHSGNTIYF
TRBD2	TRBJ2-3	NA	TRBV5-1	TGCGCCAGCAGCCTAGGGACTAGCGGGGGAGCGAGCTTCGGGACCCCGCAGTATTTT	CASSLGTSGGASFGTPQYF
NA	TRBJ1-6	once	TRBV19	TGTGCCAGCACACAGAATTTCTATAATTCACCCCTCCACTTT	CASTQNFYNSPLHF
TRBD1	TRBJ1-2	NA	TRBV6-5	TGTGCCAGCACCCGACAGGGGTCCCTTAGTGGCTACACCTTC	CASTRQGSLSGYTF
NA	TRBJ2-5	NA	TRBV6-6	TGTGCCAGCAGTACTAGGAGAGAGGGGGAGCAGTACTTC	CASSTRREGEQYF
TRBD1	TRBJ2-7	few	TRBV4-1	TGCGCCAGCAGCCAAGTCGTCGGGACAGGGTACGAGCAGTACTTC	CASSQVVGTGYEQYF
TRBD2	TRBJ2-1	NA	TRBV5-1	TGCGCCAGCAGAGCCGGGACTAGCGGGAGTTGGTCCTACAATGAGCAGTTCTTC	CASRAGTSGSWSYNEQFF
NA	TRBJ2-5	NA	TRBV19	TGTGCCAGCAGGGGGGCAGAGGAGACCCAGTACTTC	CASRGAEETQYF
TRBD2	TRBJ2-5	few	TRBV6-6	TGTGCCAGCAGTTACGGGGGGGACCAAGAGACCCAGTACTTC	CASSYGGDQETQYF
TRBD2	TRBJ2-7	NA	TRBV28	TGTGCCAGCAGTATCACTAGCGGGGGAGCCTACGAGCAGTACTTC	CASSITSGGAYEQYF
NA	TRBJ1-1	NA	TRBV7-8	TGTGCCAGCAGCTTAGTAAGCATGAACACTGAAGCTTTCTTT	CASSLVSMNTEAFF
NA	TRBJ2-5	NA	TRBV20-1	TGCAGTGCTAGAGTTACAGAGACCCAGTACTTC	CSARVTETQYF
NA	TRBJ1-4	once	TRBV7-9	TGTGCCAGCGGGGGTGAAAAACTGTTTTTT	CASGGEKLFF
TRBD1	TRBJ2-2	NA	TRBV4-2	TGTGCCAGCAGCCTTAGTGGGACAGCGAACACCGGGGAGCTGTTTTTT	CASSLSGTANTGELFF